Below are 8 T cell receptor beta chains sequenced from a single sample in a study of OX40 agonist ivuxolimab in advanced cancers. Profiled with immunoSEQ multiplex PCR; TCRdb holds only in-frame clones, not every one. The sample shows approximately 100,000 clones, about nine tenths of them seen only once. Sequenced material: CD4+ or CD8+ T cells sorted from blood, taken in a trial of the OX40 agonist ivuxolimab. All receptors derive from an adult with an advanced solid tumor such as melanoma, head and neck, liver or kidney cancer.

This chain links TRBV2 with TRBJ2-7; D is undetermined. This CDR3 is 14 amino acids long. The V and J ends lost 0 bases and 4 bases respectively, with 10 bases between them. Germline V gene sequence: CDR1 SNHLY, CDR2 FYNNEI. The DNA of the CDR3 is TGTGCCAGCAGTGAAGCTGGCCTTCGGTACGAGCAGTACTTC. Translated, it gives CASSEAGLRYEQYF.

This CDR3 is CASSYGGQPQHF. CDR3 coding DNA: TGTGCCAGCAGTTACGGGGGTCAGCCCCAGCATTTT. The chain employs TRBV6-6 and TRBJ1-5, with TRBD1 as a possible D gene (5 bases). Per germline, CDR1 MNHNY and CDR2 SVGAGI (reference sequence). The CDR3 is made up of 12 amino acids. Trimming left V 2 bases short and J 6 bases short, with 5 bases between.

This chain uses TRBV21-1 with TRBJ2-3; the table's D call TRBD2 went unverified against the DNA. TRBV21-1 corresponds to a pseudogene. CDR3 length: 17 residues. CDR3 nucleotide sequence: TGTGCCAGCAGCATATCGCCGTCGAGCGGGGGTTCGGATACGCAGTATTTT. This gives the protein CASSISPSSGGSDTQYF.

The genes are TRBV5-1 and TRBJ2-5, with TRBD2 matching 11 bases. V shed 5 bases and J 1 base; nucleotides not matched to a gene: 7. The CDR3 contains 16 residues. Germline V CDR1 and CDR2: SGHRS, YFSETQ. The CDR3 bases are TGCGCCAGCAGGCCCGTCGGGACTAGCGGCCAAGAGACCCAGTACTTC. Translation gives CASRPVGTSGQETQYF.

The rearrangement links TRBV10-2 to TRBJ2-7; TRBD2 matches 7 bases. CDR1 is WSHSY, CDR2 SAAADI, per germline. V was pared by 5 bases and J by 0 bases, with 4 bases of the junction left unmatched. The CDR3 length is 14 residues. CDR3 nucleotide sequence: TGCGCCAGCAGTATGAGCGGGGACTCCTACGAGCAGTACTTC. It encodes CASSMSGDSYEQYF.

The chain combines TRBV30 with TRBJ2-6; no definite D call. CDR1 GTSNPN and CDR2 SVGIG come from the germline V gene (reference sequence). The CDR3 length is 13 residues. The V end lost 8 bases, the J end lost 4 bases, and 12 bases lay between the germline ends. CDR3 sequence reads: CAGDNSGANVLTF. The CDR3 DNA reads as TGTGCCGGGGATAATTCGGGGGCCAACGTCCTGACTTTC. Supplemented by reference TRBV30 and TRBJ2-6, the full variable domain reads SQTIHQWPATLVQPVGSPLSLECTVEGTSNPNLYWYRQAAGRGLQLLFYSVGIGQISSEVPQNLSASRPQDRQFILSSKKLLLSDSGFYLCAGDNSGANVLTFGAGSRLTVL.

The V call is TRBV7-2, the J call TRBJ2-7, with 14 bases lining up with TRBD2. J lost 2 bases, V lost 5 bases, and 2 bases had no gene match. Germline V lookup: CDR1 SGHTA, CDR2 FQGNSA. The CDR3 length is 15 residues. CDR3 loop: CASSGTSGGPYEQYF. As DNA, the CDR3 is TGTGCCAGCAGCGGGACTAGCGGGGGCCCCTACGAGCAGTACTTC.

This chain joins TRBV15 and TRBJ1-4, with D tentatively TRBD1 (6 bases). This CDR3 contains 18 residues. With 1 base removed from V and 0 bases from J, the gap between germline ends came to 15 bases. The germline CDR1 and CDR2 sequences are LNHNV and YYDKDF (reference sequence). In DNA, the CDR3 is TGTGCCACCAGCAGAGCTTGGGGGCGAACCTCAACTAATGAAAAACTGTTTTTT. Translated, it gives CATSRAWGRTSTNEKLFF.